This T cell receptor (beta chain) was captured in a study of cytomegalovirus exposure and HLA in healthy donors (TCRdb year 2017). Concerning the study at large: An earlier analysis of 550 to 700 of the donors reported about 290 Gb of sequence data and some 100 million unique TCR beta sequences from roughly 200 million T cells. Both class I and class II loci were covered by HLA typing, at four-digit resolution. The study profiled the T cell repertoires of about 640 subjects by immunosequencing and related them to cytomegalovirus serostatus. In the later analysis, no new phenotypic data were used to find candidate immune exposures; instead, reliance was placed on TCR beta sequences and their occurrence across donors. In addition to the first cohort of hundreds of subjects, a separate validation cohort of around 110 different subjects was used. To decide whether each TCR beta V gene segment behaved as functional or pseudogenic, an earlier analysis of 587 of the donors relied on high-throughput TCR beta sequencing. All discovery cohort repertoires had been generated using a single sequencing platform. About five DR-DQ haplotypes were treated as single units for association and clustering because of strong linkage in the cohort. Among the roughly 390 genotyped donors, 75% to 90% belonged to the genetic ancestry cluster associated with self-reported Caucasian donors. Typing coverage differed by locus: A, B, C, DRB1 and DQB1 were typed in roughly 629-630 donors, DQA1 in 522, DPA1 in nearly 610, and DPB1 in just under 480. In a later genetic analysis, genome-wide SNP genotypes for about three fifths of the 666 donors were used, and that subset was treated as a discovery cohort. On average, 235,054 unique TCR beta nucleotide sequences were sequenced per donor among about 400 genotyped donors of the cohort, with roughly 20% of those sequences being non-productive. High-throughput TCR immunosequencing, statistical association of individual TCRs with disease status, and machine learning were combined to predict cytomegalovirus infection status. An early release that covered more than 550 HLA-typed donors contained approximately 300 gigabases of sequencing data and tens of millions of unique TCR sequences. To study patterns of TCR occurrence, a later analysis re-analyzed previously published TCR beta repertoires from 550 to 800 donors and added high-resolution HLA genotyping. Donor age, sex, ethnicity and CMV serostatus were compiled together with the repertoire data. The aim of the study was to test whether cataloging public T cell receptors could identify signatures of past pathogen exposure. General study outcomes and caveats: In a later analysis, about 17,000 TCR beta sequences were associated with specific HLA alleles at a false discovery rate of 0.05. A further reported finding was that TCR beta sequences accurately predicted the HLA-A and HLA-B alleles for most subjects in the first cohort. In this cohort, only TCR beta chains were sequenced, and detectable features were limited by the absence of alpha or paired-chain data. About 17 rarely observed V segments, including chromosome 9 orphons, were excluded from the earlier analysis of approximately 500 of the donors because counts were too low. A later analysis reported that several top co-occurrence clusters appeared linked to parvovirus B19, influenza, CMV and Epstein-Barr virus. Most TCR sequences were seen in very few donors, while some public TCRs were found in many individuals. According to a later genetic analysis, donors in an Asian-associated ancestry cluster had fewer N-insertions in productive TCRs than the approximately 610-donor mean. Roughly uniform sequencing depth across donors was assumed in presence/absence analyses, although this assumption may not hold. Correlated functional status among segregating V segments might be attributable to linkage disequilibrium, but an unknown experimental factor could not be ruled out. A total of fewer than 200 TCR beta chains were listed by the study as associated with cytomegalovirus. In a later genetic analysis, a missense DCLRE1C variant was associated with V-gene and J-gene trimming of TCR beta chains, and the association was replicated in an independent cohort. In a later analysis, most CMV-associated TCR beta chains were found to appear HLA-restricted, with HLA associations seemingly driven largely by CMV exposure. Immune exposure information for the cohort was limited to CMV serostatus. Three of the identified cytomegalovirus-associated TCR beta chains were confirmed in vitro to be specific for cytomegalovirus antigens. The authors suggested that the approach could potentially be extended to other disease states and immunological phenotypes. Because some donors lacked HLA typing at each locus, the association tests relied only on the typed subset. Compared with equally common non-associated chains, HLA-associated TCR beta chains in a later analysis were more clonally expanded and had lower generation probabilities. Strong co-occurrence of HLA alleles, especially DR and DQ, made assigning TCR associations to individual alleles difficult. Some IMGT-functional V segments, including TRBV6-2 and TRBV6-3, could not be distinguished by the 87-base-pair reads and were therefore excluded. An earlier analysis of some 560 of the donors showed that most TCR beta V segments appeared in productive rearrangements either about 87% or about 30% of the time, which broadly matched IMGT annotations. According to a later analysis, TCR association rates differed among HLA loci, with DRB1 alleles showing the most associated TCRs and HLA-C alleles showing the fewest. The sequencing pipeline was judged likely to have produced a cluster of highly shared sequence variants as a technical artifact. In both the original and validation cohorts, the classifier was reported to diagnose cytomegalovirus status with high specificity and sensitivity.

Notes on this clone: The antigen this receptor binds is unknown. Base quality data are lacking; no much larger clone is found one base away.

Library generation was performed with the immunoSEQ multiplex PCR assay. For the multiplex PCR, a mixture combining 60 forward primers for TCR Vbeta segments and 13 reverse primers for TCR Jbeta segments was used. The CDR3 region of rearranged TCR beta genes was amplified from genomic DNA by a multiplex PCR assay. The amplified TCR beta libraries were sequenced on the Illumina HiSeq System as 87-base-pair reads. Under the source paper's analysis protocol: A later analysis counted approximately 74 million unique TCR beta chains across the 666 repertoires, and around 9.9 million of these chains were shared by at least two donors. A nearest-neighbor algorithm error-corrected the raw reads and collapsed the reads into unique sequences, merging closely related sequences to remove PCR and sequencing errors. CDR3 sequences were aligned to IMGT reference sequences to assign V, D and J gene segments. For a sequence to be retained, at least a six-nucleotide match to both a V gene segment and a J gene segment was required. Rearrangements were classified as productive when the CDR3 lacked stop codons and remained in frame with V and J, and all other rearrangements were classified as non-productive. Following IMGT convention, CDR3 was defined as the stretch from the second conserved V-encoded cysteine to the conserved J-encoded phenylalanine. The earlier analysis of 500 to 650 of the donors excluded any sequence lacking an unambiguous match to a single V gene segment. An earlier analysis of a few hundred of the donors called V segments functional above 56.7% productive rearrangements and segregating when the between-donor standard deviation exceeded 5%. A statistical classification framework was built to diagnose cytomegalovirus status from the catalog of TCR beta chain sequences. A later analysis assigned V and J genes by comparing TCR nucleotide sequences with IMGT/GENE-DB human TR gene sequences. A later analysis assigned CDR3 sequences and most-parsimonious VDJ recombination scenarios with the TCRdist pipeline. In a later analysis, every TCR beta chain was defined by the combination of its CDR3 amino acid sequence and its V-gene family, and reads without a unique V-gene family were dropped. In a later analysis, a few hundred highly shared, low-generation-probability nucleotide sequences were removed to address suspected cross-contamination and a sequencing artifact. In a later analysis, a clonal expansion index was calculated for each public chain from normalized within-repertoire ranks of inferred template counts. Generation probabilities in a later analysis came from a VDJ recombination model fitted to out-of-frame rearrangements, and those results were checked against IGoR. In a later analysis, hypergeometric tests were used to score TCR-TCR, TCR-HLA and TCR-CMV co-occurrence, with a repertoire-size bias correction applied to TCR pairs. False discovery rates were estimated in a later analysis by permuting HLA or CMV assignments 20 times. In a later analysis, co-occurring TCRs were grouped with DBSCAN, and TCRdist sequence similarity was added when clustering was performed within HLA-allele-positive subsets. For co-occurrence clustering, repertoires with fewer than 30,000 or more than 120,000 public chains were excluded, along with five repertoires with anomalous nucleotide sharing. The source is immuneACCESS, and TCRdb retained only in-frame sequences with V and J called. Part of the clones is not carried over; for the studies checked, unresolved V genes explain less than half of this, and the remainder is unexplained. V and J calls plus clone size are reproduced from that table; the DNA served to infer D and trimming. Present in this sample are roughly 49,000 clones, 81% of which were seen just once. The top ten clonotypes cover roughly 2.3% of the sample.

In the germline V gene, CDR1 corresponds to MNHEY and CDR2 to SVGAGI. V is cut by 2 bases and J by 0 bases, and the space between the germline ends is 7 bases. There are 14 amino acids in the CDR3, from cysteine to phenylalanine inclusive. Just the 42-base CDR3 DNA is kept, in frame starting at base 1. The cohort consisted of some 730 healthy bone marrow donors. At the time of sampling, all cohort members were nominally healthy, though unrecorded immune exposures were likely present. The donor was CMV seropositive and belonged to the group of 250 to 300 seropositive cohort members. A peripheral blood sample was collected from each donor, and TCR beta sequencing was performed on peripheral blood mononuclear cells. Genomic DNA was extracted from the blood cell samples with the Qiagen DNeasy Blood Extraction Kit.

Material for sequencing was PBMCs. The chain links TRBV6-5 with TRBJ1-1; the D gene remains uncertain. The TCR was taken from a boy between 10 and 17 years old in good health and CMV-seropositive. CDR3 reads: CASSYGALNTEAFF. The nucleotide sequence is TGTGCCAGCAGTTACGGAGCACTGAACACTGAAGCTTTCTTT.